These 20 T cell receptor beta chains were sequenced from one sample in a study of blood T cell repertoires in COVID-19. Assay used: immunoSEQ multiplex PCR; TCRdb lists only in-frame clones, some missing. The data contain 100,000 or so clones, approximately 80% of them singletons. Sequencing was carried out using peripheral blood. These receptors all stem from a man in his sixties with active or convalescent COVID-19.

The rearrangement joins TRBV5-1 to TRBJ1-3, with D maybe TRBD1 (6 bases). Germline V CDR1 and CDR2: SGHRS, YFSETQ. The CDR3 runs to 13 residues. V dropped 5 bases and J dropped 4 bases, with 10 bases sitting between them. CDR3 region: CASRDSLGNTIYF. The CDR3 coding sequence is TGCGCCAGCAGGGACAGTCTCGGAAACACCATATATTTT.

This clone was seen a handful of times. This chain uses TRBV6-2 or TRBV6-3 with TRBJ2-1; 7 positions match TRBD1. V was clipped by 6 bases and J by 6 bases; unmatched bases: 5. Germline V gives CDR1 MNHEY, CDR2 SVGEGT. This CDR3 is 13 amino acids long. CDR3 protein: CASRPTGANEQFF. CDR3 sequence (DNA): TGTGCCAGCAGACCTACAGGGGCCAATGAGCAGTTCTTC.

The chain carries TRBV6-2 or TRBV6-3 and TRBJ2-7; 7 positions match TRBD1. CDR1 MNHEY and CDR2 SVGEGT come from the germline V gene. The CDR3 consists of 14 residues. J was trimmed by 5 bases and V by 5 bases; bases with no gene match: 9. The CDR3, as DNA: TGTGCCAGCAGTCGGAGACAGGGCCAAGACGAGCAGTACGTC. Translating it yields CASSRRQGQDEQYV.

This chain links TRBV19 with TRBJ2-5, with TRBD1 identical over 9 bases. Germline V gene sequence: CDR1 LNHDA, CDR2 SQIVND (reference sequence). Trimming removed 4 bases from V and 4 bases from J; junction bases left unmatched: 4. This CDR3 is built from 14 residues. CDR3 bases: TGTGCCAGTAGTACGGACAGGGGTTCAGAGACCCAGTACTTC. It specifies CASSTDRGSETQYF.

CDR3 protein: CSVPWTGGNGYTF. CDR3 bases: TGCAGCGTCCCCTGGACAGGGGGAAATGGCTACACCTTC. The V call is TRBV29-1, the J call TRBJ1-2, with TRBD1 matching 10 bases. The CDR3 is made up of 13 amino acids. With V trimmed by 6 bases and J by 6 bases, 7 bases remained unmatched. The V gene's germline CDR1 is SQVTM and CDR2 ANQGSEA.

J is TRBJ2-3 and V is TRBV7-3; D gene unclear. Trimming stripped 4 bases from V and 0 bases from J, with 8 bases between. Per germline, CDR1 SGHTA and CDR2 FQGTGA. The CDR3 has 14 residues. The chain's CDR3 is CASSSMTSTDTQYF. The CDR3 DNA follows: TGTGCCAGCAGCTCGATGACAAGCACAGATACGCAGTATTTT.

The chain is built from TRBV28 and TRBJ1-1; D is perhaps TRBD1 (5 bases). Germline CDR1 MDHEN, CDR2 SYDVKM. The CDR3 runs 14 residues. The V and J ends lost 5 bases and 6 bases respectively, with 16 bases between them. The DNA of the CDR3 is TGTGCCAGCAGTACCGACCAGGGATACCCTGAAGCTTTCTTT. This translates into CASSTDQGYPEAFF. The complete variable domain, with remaining parts taken from reference TRBV28 and TRBJ1-1, reads DVKVTQSSRYLVKRTGEKVFLECVQDMDHENMFWYRQDPGLGLRLIYFSYDVKMKEKGDIPEGYSVSREKKERFSLILESASTNQTSMYLCASSTDQGYPEAFFGQGTRLTVV.

V and J are TRBV6-5 and TRBJ1-5; TRBD1 matches at 12 bases. After removal of 6 bases from V and 5 bases from J, the junction contained 5 bases not matched to a gene. The CDR3 spans 15 residues. Germline V gene lookup returns CDR1 MNHEY and CDR2 SVGAGI. The CDR3 region is CASSPGTGGDQPQHF. In DNA, the CDR3 is TGTGCCAGCAGCCCCGGGACAGGGGGCGATCAGCCCCAGCATTTT.

This clone appeared a single time. The chain is built from TRBV12-3 or TRBV12-4 and TRBJ1-4, with D tentatively TRBD1 (6 bases). V shed 7 bases and J shed 8 bases, with 14 bases lying between them. The CDR3 has 13 residues. This CDR3 is CASILQGSEKLFF. The CDR3 nucleotides are TGTGCCAGCATCCTACAGGGCTCGGAAAAACTGTTTTTT.

CDR3 region: CASSSQADTQYF. In nucleotides, the CDR3 is TGTGCCAGCTCATCCCAGGCGGATACGCAGTATTTT. The chain combines TRBV18 with TRBJ2-3, with no clear D. From germline, CDR1 is KGHSH and CDR2 LQKENI. Trimming left V 5 bases short and J 6 bases short, with 9 bases between. The CDR3 covers 12 residues.

DNA of the CDR3: TGCAGCGTTGTAAGCGGGAGGGCCGGTGGAGGGGATACGCAGTATTTT. Protein: CSVVSGRAGGGDTQYF. The V and J genes are TRBV29-1 and TRBJ2-3; 10 nucleotides line up with TRBD2. Unmatched junction bases numbered 13, after V lost 4 bases and J lost 6 bases. The CDR3 consists of 16 residues. Germline V gives CDR1 SQVTM, CDR2 ANQGSEA.

CDR3 sequence reads: CASTGGSNTGELFF. CDR3 sequence (DNA): TGTGCCAGTACTGGAGGGTCGAACACCGGGGAGCTGTTTTTT. The chain is built from TRBV19 and TRBJ2-2, with D possibly matching TRBD2 (6 bases). Per germline, CDR1 LNHDA and CDR2 SQIVND (reference sequence). Trimming pared 7 bases from V and 0 bases from J, leaving 9 bases between. This CDR3 comprises 14 residues.

V is TRBV20-1 and J is TRBJ1-1; the D is unclear. CDR3 length: 11 residues. CDR1 is DFQATT and CDR2 is SNEGSKA in the germline V gene (reference sequence). V dropped 5 bases and J dropped 6 bases, with 10 bases sitting between them. CDR3 in DNA: TGCAGTGCTGTCCACAAAGCTGAAGCTTTCTTT. Translated, it gives CSAVHKAEAFF.

This chain joins TRBV6-2 or TRBV6-3 and TRBJ2-4, with D perhaps TRBD1 (6 bases). The CDR3 consists of 20 residues. V was shortened by 6 bases and J by 3 bases, with 30 bases between the two germline ends. Germline CDR1 MNHEY, CDR2 SVGEGT. The CDR3 is CASSEAGTSSGRWGKNIQYF. The CDR3 bases are TGTGCCAGCAGCGAAGCCGGGACATCGAGTGGCCGCTGGGGCAAAAACATTCAGTACTTC.

The chain recombines TRBV9 with TRBJ2-3; D is unclear. V was cut by 2 bases and J by 2 bases, with 12 bases left in between. This CDR3 comprises 15 residues. Germline-derived CDR1 and CDR2 are SGDLS and YYNGEE. CDR3 sequence: CASSVALPPTDTQYF. The CDR3 DNA follows: TGTGCCAGCAGCGTGGCCCTCCCCCCCACAGATACGCAGTATTTT.

The V gene is TRBV28, the J gene TRBJ2-1, with D perhaps TRBD1 (5 bases). V was shortened by 2 bases and J by 9 bases, with 11 bases between the two germline ends. Germline CDR1 is MDHEN and CDR2 is SYDVKM. The CDR3 extends over 13 amino acids. The CDR3 is CASSLGAGTEQFF. The CDR3 DNA reads TGTGCCAGCAGTTTAGGGGCAGGAACTGAGCAGTTCTTC.

This sequence joins TRBV6-2 or TRBV6-3 and TRBJ2-2; 7 positions match TRBD1. V shed 6 bases and J 6 bases; nucleotides not matched to a gene: 7. CDR3 length equals 14 residues. Per the germline V gene, CDR1 is MNHEY and CDR2 is SVGEGT. The CDR3 is CASRPIDRAGELFF. CDR3 bases: TGTGCCAGCAGGCCTATCGACAGGGCCGGGGAGCTGTTTTTT.

CDR3 in amino acids: CASSLDGGQSSYEQYF. CDR3 nucleotides: TGTGCCAGCAGCTTAGATGGGGGACAGAGCTCCTACGAGCAGTACTTC. This chain links TRBV11-3 with TRBJ2-7; 7 bases line up with TRBD1. Germline V gives CDR1 SGHNT, CDR2 YENEEA. The CDR3 contains 16 residues. The J segment lost 0 bases and the V segment lost 0 bases, leaving 5 bases of the junction unmatched.

The V call is TRBV5-8, the J call TRBJ1-4; TRBD1 matches 7 bases. The length of the CDR3 is 13 residues. The germline V gene encodes CDR1 SGHTS and CDR2 YDEGEE. Trimming at V came to 4 bases and at J to 7 bases, leaving 4 bases not matched to a gene. Here the CDR3 reads CASSRYRGEKLFF. For the CDR3, the DNA is TGTGCCAGCAGCCGCTACAGGGGTGAAAAACTGTTTTTT.

V gene TRBV11-3 combines with J gene TRBJ1-2; 8 positions match TRBD1. Germline trimming cut 2 bases from V and 10 bases from J; bases unmatched to any gene: 6. This CDR3 region has 13 residues. Germline loops: CDR1 SGHNT, CDR2 YENEEA. The CDR3 spells CASSLSGGFDYTF. In DNA, the CDR3 is TGTGCCAGCAGCTTATCAGGGGGCTTTGACTACACCTTC.